This TCR beta chain was recorded in a study of T-cell reconstitution after alpha-beta-depleted transplantation in children. This clonotype has a handful of counts. Unique molecular identifiers were incorporated during preparation of the TCRbeta library. Via MiXCR, TCRdb re-called the PCR reads, giving one row per CDR3 protein. The data hold approximately 350,000 distinct CDR3 sequences, with about 14% observed a single time. The sequence was collected from a human donor who donated a stem cell graft to a child with Fanconi anemia. Specimen: PBMCs, collected from the stem cell graft.

This chain's CDR3 is CASSQEANYYNEQFF. The CDR3 coding sequence is TGTGCCAGCAGCCAAGAGGCCAACTACTACAATGAGCAGTTCTTC. The V gene is TRBV3-1, the J gene TRBJ2-1; D uncertain. Germline CDR1 is LGHDT and CDR2 is YNNKEL (reference sequence). CDR3 length: 15 amino acids. V lost 0 bases and J 3 bases, leaving 9 bases between the germline ends.